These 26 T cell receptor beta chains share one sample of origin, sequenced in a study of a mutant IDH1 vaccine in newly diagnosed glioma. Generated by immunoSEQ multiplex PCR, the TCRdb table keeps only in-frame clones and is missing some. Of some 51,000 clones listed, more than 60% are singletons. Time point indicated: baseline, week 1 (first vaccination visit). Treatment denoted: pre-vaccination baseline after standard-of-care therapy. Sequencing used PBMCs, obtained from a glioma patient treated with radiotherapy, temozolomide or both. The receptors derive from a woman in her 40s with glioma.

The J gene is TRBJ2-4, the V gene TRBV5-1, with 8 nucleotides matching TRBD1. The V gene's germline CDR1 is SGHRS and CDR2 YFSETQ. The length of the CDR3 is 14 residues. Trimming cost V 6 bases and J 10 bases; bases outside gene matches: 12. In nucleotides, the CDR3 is TGCGCCAGCAAAGAGACAGGGGCCTCGGGAATTCAGTACTTC. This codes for CASKETGASGIQYF.

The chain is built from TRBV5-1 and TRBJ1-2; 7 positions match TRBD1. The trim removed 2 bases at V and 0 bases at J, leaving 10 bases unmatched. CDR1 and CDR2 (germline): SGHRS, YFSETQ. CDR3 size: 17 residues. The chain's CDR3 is CASSFPHRGPSNYGYTF. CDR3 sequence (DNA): TGCGCCAGCAGCTTCCCCCACAGGGGTCCCTCTAACTATGGCTACACCTTC.

CDR3 loop: CASSEYIGFLPETQYF. The CDR3 DNA follows: TGTGCCAGCAGTGAATATATCGGGTTCCTCCCAGAGACCCAGTACTTC. This chain links TRBV25-1 with TRBJ2-5; D is ambiguous. V was pared by 0 bases and J by 4 bases, with 15 bases between. CDR3 length: 16 residues. CDR1 is MGHDK and CDR2 is SYGVNS in the germline V gene. The entire variable domain, with the rest obtained from reference TRBV25-1 and TRBJ2-5, is as follows: EADIYQTPRYLVIGTGKKITLECSQTMGHDKMYWYQQDPGMELHLIHYSYGVNSTEKGDLSSESTVSRIRTEHFPLTLESARPSHTSQYLCASSEYIGFLPETQYFGPGTRLLVL.

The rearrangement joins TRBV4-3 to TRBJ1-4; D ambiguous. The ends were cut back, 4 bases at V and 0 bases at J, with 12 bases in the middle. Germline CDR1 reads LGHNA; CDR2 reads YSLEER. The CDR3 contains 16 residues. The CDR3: CASSPQTGSTNEKLFF. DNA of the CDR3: TGCGCCAGCAGCCCGCAGACGGGGTCAACTAATGAAAAACTGTTTTTT.

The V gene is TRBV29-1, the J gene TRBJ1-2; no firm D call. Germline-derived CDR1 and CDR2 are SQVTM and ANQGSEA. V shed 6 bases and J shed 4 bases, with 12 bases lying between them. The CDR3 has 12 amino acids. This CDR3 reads CSVRVAGYGYTF. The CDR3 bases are TGCAGCGTGAGGGTGGCAGGCTATGGCTACACCTTC.

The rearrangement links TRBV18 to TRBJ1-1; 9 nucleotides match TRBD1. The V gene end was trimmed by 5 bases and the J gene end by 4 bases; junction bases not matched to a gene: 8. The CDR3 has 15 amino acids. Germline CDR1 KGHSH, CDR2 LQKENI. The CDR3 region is CASSSQGAGGTEAFF. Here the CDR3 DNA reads TGTGCCAGCTCATCACAGGGGGCAGGGGGCACTGAAGCTTTCTTT.

The CDR3, as DNA: TGTGCCAGCAGCTTGCTCGCGGGGGCGGGGGAGCAGTACTTC. It is translated as CASSLLAGAGEQYF. This sequence joins TRBV5-4 and TRBJ2-7, with D possibly TRBD2 on 7 matching bases. Germline V lookup: CDR1 SGHNT, CDR2 YYREEE (reference sequence). Trimming took 1 base from V and 7 from J, leaving 15 bases between them. The CDR3 is 14 amino acids.

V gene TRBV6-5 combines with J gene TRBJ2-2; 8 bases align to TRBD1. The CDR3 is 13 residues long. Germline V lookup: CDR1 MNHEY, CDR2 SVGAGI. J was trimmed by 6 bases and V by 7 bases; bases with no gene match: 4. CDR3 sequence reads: CASKRQGSGELFF. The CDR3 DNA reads TGTGCCAGCAAAAGACAGGGGTCCGGGGAGCTGTTTTTT.

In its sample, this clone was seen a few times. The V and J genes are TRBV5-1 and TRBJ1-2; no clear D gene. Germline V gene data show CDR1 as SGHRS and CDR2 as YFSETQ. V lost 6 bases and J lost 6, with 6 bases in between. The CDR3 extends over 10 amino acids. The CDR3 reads CASNPDGYTF. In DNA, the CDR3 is TGCGCCAGCAATCCGGATGGCTACACCTTC.

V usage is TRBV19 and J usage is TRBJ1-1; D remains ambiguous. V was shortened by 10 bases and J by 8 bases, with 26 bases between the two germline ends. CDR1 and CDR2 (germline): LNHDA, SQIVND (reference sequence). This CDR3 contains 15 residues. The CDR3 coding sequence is TGTGCCACCCTACGAACGGGAGGCCGATCATCGGAAGCTTTCTTT. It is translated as CATLRTGGRSSEAFF.

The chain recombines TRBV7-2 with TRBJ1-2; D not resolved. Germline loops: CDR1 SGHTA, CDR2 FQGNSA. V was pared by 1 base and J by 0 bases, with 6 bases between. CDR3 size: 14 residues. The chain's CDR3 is CASSLEATNYGYTF. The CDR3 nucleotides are TGTGCCAGCAGCTTAGAGGCAACTAACTATGGCTACACCTTC.

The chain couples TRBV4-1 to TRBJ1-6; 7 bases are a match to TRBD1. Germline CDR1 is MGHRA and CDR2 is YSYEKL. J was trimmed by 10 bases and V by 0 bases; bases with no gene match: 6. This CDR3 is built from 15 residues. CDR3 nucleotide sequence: TGCGCCAGCAGCCAAGAACACAGGGGAAGGTCACCCCTCCACTTT. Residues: CASSQEHRGRSPLHF.

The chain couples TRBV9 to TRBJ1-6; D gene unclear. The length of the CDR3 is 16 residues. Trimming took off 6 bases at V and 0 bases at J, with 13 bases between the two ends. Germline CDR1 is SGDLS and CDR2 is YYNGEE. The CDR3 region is CASTETGSSYNSPLHF. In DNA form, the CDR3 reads TGTGCCAGCACGGAGACGGGCAGCTCCTATAATTCACCCCTCCACTTT. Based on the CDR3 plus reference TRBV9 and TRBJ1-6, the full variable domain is DSGVTQTPKHLITATGQRVTLRCSPRSGDLSVYWYQQSLDQGLQFLIQYYNGEERAKGNILERFSAQQFPDLHSELNLSSLELGDSALYFCASTETGSSYNSPLHFGNGTRLTVT.

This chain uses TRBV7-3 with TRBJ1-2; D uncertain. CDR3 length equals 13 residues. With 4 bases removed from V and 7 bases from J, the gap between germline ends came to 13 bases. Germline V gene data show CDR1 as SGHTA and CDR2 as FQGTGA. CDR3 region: CASSYGGSGGYTF. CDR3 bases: TGTGCCAGCAGCTACGGAGGTTCGGGTGGCTACACCTTC.

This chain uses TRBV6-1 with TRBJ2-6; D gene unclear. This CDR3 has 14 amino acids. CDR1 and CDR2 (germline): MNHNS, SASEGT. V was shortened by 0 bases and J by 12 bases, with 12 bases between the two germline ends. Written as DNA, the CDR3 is TGTGCCAGCAGTGAAGCGAATGTGGGTTCCGTCCTGACTTTC. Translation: CASSEANVGSVLTF.

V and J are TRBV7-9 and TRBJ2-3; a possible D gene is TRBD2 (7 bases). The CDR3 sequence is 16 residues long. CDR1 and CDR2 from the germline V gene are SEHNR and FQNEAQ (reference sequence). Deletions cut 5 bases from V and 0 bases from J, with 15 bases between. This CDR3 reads CASSPRGGPSTDTQYF. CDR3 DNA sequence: TGTGCCAGCAGCCCCCGCGGGGGCCCTAGCACAGATACGCAGTATTTT.

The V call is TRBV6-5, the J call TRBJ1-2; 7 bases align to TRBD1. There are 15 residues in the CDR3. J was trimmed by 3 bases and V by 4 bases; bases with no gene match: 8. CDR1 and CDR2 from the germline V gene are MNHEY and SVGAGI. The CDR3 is CASSSQGQAHYGYTF. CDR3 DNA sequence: TGTGCCAGCAGTTCACAAGGACAGGCACACTATGGCTACACCTTC.

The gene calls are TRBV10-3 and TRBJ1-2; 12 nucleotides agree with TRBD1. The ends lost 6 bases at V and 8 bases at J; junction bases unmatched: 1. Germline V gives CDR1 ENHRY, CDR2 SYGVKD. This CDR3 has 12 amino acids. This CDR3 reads CAIRGTGGGYTF. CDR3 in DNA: TGTGCCATCAGGGGGACAGGGGGCGGCTACACCTTC.

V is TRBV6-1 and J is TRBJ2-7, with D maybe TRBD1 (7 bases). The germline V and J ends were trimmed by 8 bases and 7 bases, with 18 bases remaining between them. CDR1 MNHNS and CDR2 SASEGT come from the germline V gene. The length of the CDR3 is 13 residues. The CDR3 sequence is CASQNRGGGEQYF. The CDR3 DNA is TGTGCCAGCCAAAACAGGGGAGGAGGTGAGCAGTACTTC.

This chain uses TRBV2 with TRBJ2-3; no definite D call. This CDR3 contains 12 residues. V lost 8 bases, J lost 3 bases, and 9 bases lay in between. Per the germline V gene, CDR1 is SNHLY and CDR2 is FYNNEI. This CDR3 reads CASAYPTDTQYF. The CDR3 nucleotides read TGTGCCAGCGCCTATCCGACAGATACGCAGTATTTT. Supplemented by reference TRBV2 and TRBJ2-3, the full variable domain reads EPEVTQTPSHQVTQMGQEVILRCVPISNHLYFYWYRQILGQKVEFLVSFYNNEISEKSEIFDDQFSVERPDGSNFTLKIRSTKLEDSAMYFCASAYPTDTQYFGPGTRLTVL.

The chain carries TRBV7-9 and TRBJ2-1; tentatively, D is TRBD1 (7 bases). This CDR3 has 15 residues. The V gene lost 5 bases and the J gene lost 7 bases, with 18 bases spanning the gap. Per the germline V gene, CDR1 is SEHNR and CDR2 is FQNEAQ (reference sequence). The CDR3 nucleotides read TGTGCCAGCAGCGCGGGGACAGCATCATTAAATGAGCAGTTCTTC. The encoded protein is CASSAGTASLNEQFF.

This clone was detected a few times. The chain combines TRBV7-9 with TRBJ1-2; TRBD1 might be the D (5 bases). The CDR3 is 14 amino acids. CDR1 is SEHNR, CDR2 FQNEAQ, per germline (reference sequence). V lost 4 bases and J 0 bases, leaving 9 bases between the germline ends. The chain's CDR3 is CASSWDATNYGYTF. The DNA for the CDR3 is TGTGCCAGCAGCTGGGACGCTACTAACTATGGCTACACCTTC.

This CDR3 reads CASSEYTSYGYTF. CDR3 nucleotides: TGTGCCAGCAGTGAATATACTTCCTATGGCTACACCTTC. The chain combines TRBV2 with TRBJ1-2; D ambiguous. The germline V gene encodes CDR1 SNHLY and CDR2 FYNNEI. This CDR3 is built from 13 residues. The germline V and J ends were trimmed by 2 bases and 4 bases, with 8 bases remaining between them. Variable domain in full (rest from reference TRBV2 and TRBJ1-2): EPEVTQTPSHQVTQMGQEVILRCVPISNHLYFYWYRQILGQKVEFLVSFYNNEISEKSEIFDDQFSVERPDGSNFTLKIRSTKLEDSAMYFCASSEYTSYGYTFGSGTRLTVV.

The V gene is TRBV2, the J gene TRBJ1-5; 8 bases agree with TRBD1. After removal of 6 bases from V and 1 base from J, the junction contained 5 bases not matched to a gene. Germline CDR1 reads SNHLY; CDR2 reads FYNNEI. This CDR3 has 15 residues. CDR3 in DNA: TGTGCCAGCAGAGCGGACAGGGCAAGCAATCAGCCCCAGCATTTT. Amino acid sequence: CASRADRASNQPQHF.

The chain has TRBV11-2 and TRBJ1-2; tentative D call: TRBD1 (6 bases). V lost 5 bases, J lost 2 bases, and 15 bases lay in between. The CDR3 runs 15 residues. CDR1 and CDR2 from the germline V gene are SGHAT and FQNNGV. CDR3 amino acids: CASSLFVQGNYGYTF. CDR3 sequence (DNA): TGTGCCAGCAGCCTATTTGTACAGGGAAACTATGGCTACACCTTC.

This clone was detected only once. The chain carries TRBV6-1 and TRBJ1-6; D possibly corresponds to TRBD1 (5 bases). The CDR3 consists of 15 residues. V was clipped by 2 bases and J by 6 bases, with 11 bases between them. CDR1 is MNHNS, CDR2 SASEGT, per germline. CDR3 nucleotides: TGTGCCAGCAGTGAATCGGGGCAATTTAATTCACCCCTCCACTTT. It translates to CASSESGQFNSPLHF.